Described below is a single T cell receptor beta chain sequence and its context. Antigen unknown. 60 Vbeta and 13 Jbeta primers were used in PCR. TCRdb's copy holds only in-frame clones and misses some; the assay was immunoSEQ multiplex PCR. The data hold 120,000 to 150,000 clones, with about three quarters observed a single time. Germline lookup yields CDR1 WSHSY and CDR2 SAAADI. The CDR3 spans 14 residues. V was pared by 8 bases and J by 0 bases, with 11 bases between. The data were obtained in a study of cytomegalovirus exposure and HLA in healthy donors. Whole-study context: Caucasian-associated ancestry cluster membership applied to about four fifths of approximately 420 genotyped donors. Study-level findings and limits: A later analysis linked a missense variant in DCLRE1C to the trimming of TCR beta V and J genes.

This TCR was sampled from a male donor in good health and CMV-seronegative. What was sequenced was PBMCs. This sequence joins TRBV10-2 and TRBJ1-3; a weak D match, TRBD1 (5 bases). The CDR3 here is CASAIQVSGNTIYF. CDR3 coding DNA: TGCGCCAGCGCGATACAGGTCTCTGGAAACACCATATATTTT.